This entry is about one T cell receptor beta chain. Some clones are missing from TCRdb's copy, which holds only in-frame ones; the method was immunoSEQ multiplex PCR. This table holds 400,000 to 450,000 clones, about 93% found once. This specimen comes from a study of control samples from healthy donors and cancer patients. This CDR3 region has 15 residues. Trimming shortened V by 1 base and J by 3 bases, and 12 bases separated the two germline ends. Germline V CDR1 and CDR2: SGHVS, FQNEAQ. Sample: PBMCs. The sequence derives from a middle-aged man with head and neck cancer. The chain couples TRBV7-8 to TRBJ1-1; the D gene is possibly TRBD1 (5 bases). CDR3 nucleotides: TGTGCCAGCAGCTTAGATGGCAGAGGGGACACTGAAGCTTTCTTT. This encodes CASSLDGRGDTEAFF.